The 7 T cell receptor beta chains presented below share a single source sample, sequenced in a study of blood T cells in healthy people across ages. Next came a second PCR, run for roughly 6 to 11 cycles, which used a sample-barcoded 5' primer along with a J-beta primer mix. TCRdb called the 5' RACE reads again in MiXCR, with one record for every CDR3 protein. The data contain 650,000 to 800,000 distinct CDR3 sequences, 44% of them singletons. The sequencing input was blood. Receptor source: a man aged 60 to 75 in good health.

V usage is TRBV20-1 and J usage is TRBJ2-2; D might be TRBD1 (5 bases). Trimming shortened V by 0 bases and J by 7 bases, and 18 bases separated the two germline ends. CDR3 length: 16 residues. Germline V gene sequence: CDR1 DFQATT, CDR2 SNEGSKA (reference sequence). The CDR3 nucleotides are TGCAGTGCTAGAGATCAGTCGGGCAGGGTGGACGGGGAGCTGTTTTTT. It yields the protein CSARDQSGRVDGELFF.

This clonotype was recorded a few times. The rearrangement joins TRBV12-3 or TRBV12-4 to TRBJ2-7, with 9 bases lining up with TRBD1. The CDR3 has 14 amino acids. The ends lost 3 bases at V and 6 bases at J; junction bases unmatched: 6. This chain's CDR3 is CASSLSGGQGEQYF. CDR3 DNA: TGTGCCAGCAGTTTGTCGGGGGGACAGGGCGAGCAGTACTTC.

The V and J genes are TRBV6-2 or TRBV6-3 and TRBJ2-3; no clear D gene. Germline loops: CDR1 MNHEY, CDR2 SVGEGT. The CDR3 runs 14 residues. The germline V and J ends were trimmed by 2 bases and 0 bases, with 6 bases remaining between them. CDR3 protein: CASSYRYSTDTQYF. In nucleotides, the CDR3 is TGTGCCAGCAGTTACCGGTATAGCACAGATACGCAGTATTTT.

The rearrangement links TRBV15 to TRBJ2-1; TRBD2 agrees at 7 bases. The germline gives CDR1 LNHNV, CDR2 YYDKDF (reference sequence). V shed 0 bases and J 13 bases; nucleotides not matched to a gene: 12. The CDR3 is 15 amino acids. This CDR3 is CATSREGGGRETQFF. CDR3 nucleotides: TGTGCCACCAGCAGAGAGGGGGGGGGAAGAGAGACCCAGTTCTTC.

A remark on this clonotype: Possible read error: a much larger clone is one base away. The chain links TRBV10-2 to TRBJ2-1; 12 bases agree with TRBD2. Germline V gives CDR1 WSHSY, CDR2 SAAADI. The CDR3 covers 14 residues. The CDR3 here is CAGSPGLAGYEQFF. The CDR3 nucleotides read TGCGCCGGCAGTCCGGGACTAGCGGGCTATGAGCAGTTCTTC.

The J gene is TRBJ2-1, the V gene TRBV10-3; unclear D gene. Trimming took off 4 bases at V and 7 bases at J, with 5 bases between the two ends. From germline, CDR1 is ENHRY and CDR2 SYGVKD. CDR3 length: 11 residues. The DNA of the CDR3 is TGTGCCATCAGTGTTAGGAATGAGCAGTTCTTC. Encoded protein: CAISVRNEQFF.

The rearrangement uses TRBV21-1 and TRBJ1-6; TRBD1, the table's D call, was not compared with the DNA. TRBV21-1 is described as a pseudogene. The CDR3 covers 14 residues. The CDR3 is CASSERSPNSPLHF. CDR3 in DNA: TGTGCCAGCAGCGAACGAAGCCCCAATTCACCCCTCCACTTT.